This TCR beta chain originates from a study of blood T cell repertoires in COVID-19. Background on the study: COVID-19 samples, acute and convalescent, were from the United States, Italy and Spain. Sources were T cells, B-cell-depleted T cells, or PBMCs; the material itself was cDNA or gDNA.

The CDR3 extends over 14 amino acids. Trimming pared 4 bases from V and 7 bases from J, leaving 16 bases between. In germline, CDR1 is SGHTA, CDR2 FQGNSA. Authors' processing steps: Nucleated cell counts were estimated from reference gene primer amplification. Profiled with immunoSEQ multiplex PCR; TCRdb holds only in-frame clones, not every one. The V and J calls and clone size were taken over from that table, and D and trimming were inferred from the DNA. The top ten clones hold 8% to 9.5% of a sample with 160,000 or so clones, 82% of them seen once. This TCR was sampled from a woman aged 70-85 years with acute or convalescent COVID-19. The chain couples TRBV7-2 to TRBJ2-5; D is unclear. The sequenced material came from peripheral blood. CDR3 in amino acids: CASSSSNSAPTQYF. As DNA, the CDR3 is TGTGCCAGCAGCTCTTCCAATAGTGCTCCGACCCAGTACTTC.